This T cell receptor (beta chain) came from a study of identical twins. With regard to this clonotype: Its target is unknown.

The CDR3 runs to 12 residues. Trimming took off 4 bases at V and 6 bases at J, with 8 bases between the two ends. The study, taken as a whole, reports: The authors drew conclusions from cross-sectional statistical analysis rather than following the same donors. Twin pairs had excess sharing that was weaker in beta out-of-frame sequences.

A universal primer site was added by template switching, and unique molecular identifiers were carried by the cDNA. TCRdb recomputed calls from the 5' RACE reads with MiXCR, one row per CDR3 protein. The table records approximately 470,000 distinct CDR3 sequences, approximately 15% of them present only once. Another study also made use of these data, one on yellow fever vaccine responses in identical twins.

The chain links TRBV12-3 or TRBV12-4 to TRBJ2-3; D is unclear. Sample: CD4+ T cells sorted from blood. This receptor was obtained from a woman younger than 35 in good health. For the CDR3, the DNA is TGTGCCAGCAGTTACGGCCGGGATACGCAGTATTTT. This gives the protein CASSYGRDTQYF.